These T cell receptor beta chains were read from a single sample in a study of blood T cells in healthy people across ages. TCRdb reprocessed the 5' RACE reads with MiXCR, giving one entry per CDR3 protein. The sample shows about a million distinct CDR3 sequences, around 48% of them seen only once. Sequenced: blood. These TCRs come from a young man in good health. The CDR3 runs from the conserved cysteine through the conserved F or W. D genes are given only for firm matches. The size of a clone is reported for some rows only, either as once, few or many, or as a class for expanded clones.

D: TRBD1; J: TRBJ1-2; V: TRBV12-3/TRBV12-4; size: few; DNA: TGTGCCAGCAGTTCTTCAGGGGGCATAAACTATGGCTACACCTTC; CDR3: CASSSSGGINYGYTF
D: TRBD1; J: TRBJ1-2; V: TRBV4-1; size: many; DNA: TGCGCCAGCAGGCCCACTCAGGGGGAGTCTAACTATGGCTACACCTTC; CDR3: CASRPTQGESNYGYTF
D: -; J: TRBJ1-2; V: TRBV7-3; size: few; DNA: TGTGCCAGCAGCTTGGCGTCGGTCTATGGCTACACCTTC; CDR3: CASSLASVYGYTF
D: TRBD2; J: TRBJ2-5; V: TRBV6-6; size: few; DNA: TGTGCCAGCACGGGTAGCGGGGGCCAGGGGGAGACCCAGTACTTC; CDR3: CASTGSGGQGETQYF
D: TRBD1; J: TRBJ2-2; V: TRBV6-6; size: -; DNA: TGTGCCAGCAGTTACTCGGGACAGGGTGACACCGGGGAGCTGTTTTTT; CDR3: CASSYSGQGDTGELFF
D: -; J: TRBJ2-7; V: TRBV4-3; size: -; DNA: TGCGCCAGCAGCCAAGAGTCCCTGGCGGGCGCCTCCTACGAGCAGTACTTC; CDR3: CASSQESLAGASYEQYF
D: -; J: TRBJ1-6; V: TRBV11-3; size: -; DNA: TGTGCCAGCAAGACAGCAGAGCGGTCACCCCTCCACTTT; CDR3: CASKTAERSPLHF
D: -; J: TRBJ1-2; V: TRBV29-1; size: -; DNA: TGCAGCGTTGTGGCGCAGTATAACTATGGCTACACCTTC; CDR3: CSVVAQYNYGYTF
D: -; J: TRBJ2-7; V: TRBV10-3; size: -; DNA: TGTGCCATCAGTGAGTGGCCCGAGCAGTACTTC; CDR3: CAISEWPEQYF
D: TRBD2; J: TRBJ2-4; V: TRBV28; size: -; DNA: TGTGCCAGCAGTTCCGCCGGACTAGCGGACCAGGGCGGAGCCAAAAACATTCAGTACTTC; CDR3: CASSSAGLADQGGAKNIQYF
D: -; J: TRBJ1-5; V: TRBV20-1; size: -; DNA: TGCAGTGCTGGAGAGCTCGGGGGGCATCAGCCCCAGCATTTT; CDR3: CSAGELGGHQPQHF
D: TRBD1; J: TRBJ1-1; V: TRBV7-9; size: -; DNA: TGTGCCAGCAGCCTCTACAGGGGAACGAACACTGAAGCTTTCTTT; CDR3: CASSLYRGTNTEAFF
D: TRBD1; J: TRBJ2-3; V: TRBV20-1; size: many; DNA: TGCAGTGCTAGAGAGAGGACAGGGGTTCTTGGAGATACGCAGTATTTT; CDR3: CSARERTGVLGDTQYF
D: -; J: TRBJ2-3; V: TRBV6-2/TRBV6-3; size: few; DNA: TGTGCCAGCCAAGAGGGACTCCGCGATTGGACGCAGTATTTT; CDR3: CASQEGLRDWTQYF
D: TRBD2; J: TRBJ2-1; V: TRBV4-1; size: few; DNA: TGCGCCAGCAGCCAAGCCCACAGCGGGGGGGCCCACAATGAGCAGTTCTTC; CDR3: CASSQAHSGGAHNEQFF
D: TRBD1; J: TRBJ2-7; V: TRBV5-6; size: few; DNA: TGTGCCAGCAGGATCACAGGGGGCAACGAGCAGTACTTC; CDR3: CASRITGGNEQYF
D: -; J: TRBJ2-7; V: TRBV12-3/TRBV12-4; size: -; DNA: TGTGCCGGCAGTTTAGGCTTGACAGCCAGCCACGAGCAGTACTTC; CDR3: CAGSLGLTASHEQYF